This entry concerns a single T cell receptor beta chain. Its antigen is currently unknown. Primers for the PCR totalled 60 Vbeta and 13 Jbeta. The protocol was immunoSEQ multiplex PCR, while the TCRdb copy is restricted to in-frame clones and leaves out a portion. This sample carries around 150,000 clones, about 70% of them seen once, and the ten largest clones take roughly a tenth. These data originate in a study of cytomegalovirus exposure and HLA in healthy donors. Turning to the study itself: From HLA-typed donors, an early data release held about 85 million unique TCRs. Study conclusions and caveats: Because they were indistinguishable, some V segments, including TRBV6-2 and TRBV6-3, were excluded. Most TCR beta V segments were productive about 87% or about 30% of the time in an earlier analysis.

Germline CDR1 is KGHSH and CDR2 is LQKENI. V lost 6 bases, J lost 1 base, and 9 bases stayed unmatched. CDR3 length equals 15 residues. The sample was PBMCs. The chain is built from TRBV18 and TRBJ2-7; TRBD1 matches at 7 bases. This receptor was identified in a young man in good health and CMV-seropositive. CDR3 sequence (DNA): TGTGCCAGCTCCTTCTCCGGACAGGCTTCCTACGAGCAGTACTTC. Protein sequence: CASSFSGQASYEQYF. The full variable domain, its missing parts supplied by reference TRBV18 and TRBJ2-7, is NAGVMQNPRHLVRRRGQEARLRCSPMKGHSHVYWYRQLPEEGLKFMVYLQKENIIDESGMPKERFSAEFPKEGPSILRIQQVVRGDSAAYFCASSFSGQASYEQYFGPGTRLTVT.